Presented here are 27 T cell receptor beta chains from one specimen sequenced in a study of regulatory T cells in long-lasting Graves disease (dated by TCRdb to about 2021). Library creation used multiplex PCR. The instrument given in TCRdb is Illumina HiSeq 4000. iRepertoire HTBI primers and Arm-PCR amplification of CDR3 regions were used to construct TCR beta libraries. The public sequencing data were trimmed at Q25 with fastp and processed into clonotypes with MiXCR by TCRdb, which kept only in-frame beta chains. One record per CDR3 amino acid sequence lists the most common genes and DNA. This sample gives 550,000 or so distinct CDR3 sequences in total; more than 10% of them show up just once. The leading ten clones occupy around 9.3% of the sample. Explained via the paper, the time point label denotes: newly diagnosed GD, antithyroid drugs for less than 3 months. For both TCR sequencing and RNA sequencing, RNA was extracted from PBMCs in TRIzol.

The sample was also linked to a second study, of T cells in Graves' hyperthyroidism and ophthalmopathy.

The sequencing here drew on peripheral blood mononuclear cells (PBMCs), taken at new diagnosis, from a patient treated with antithyroid drugs. The source of these receptors is a woman between 25 and 40 years old with Graves disease. Donor details come from another sample of the same person, matched by shared clones.

Only a few counts were recorded for this clonotype. The V gene is TRBV7-2, the J gene TRBJ1-1; D not resolved. The V gene's germline CDR1 is SGHTA and CDR2 FQGNSA. The CDR3 has 13 residues. The V gene lost 5 bases and the J gene lost 1 base, with 8 bases spanning the gap. The CDR3, as DNA: TGTGCCAGCAGCCAACACCAGAACACTGAAGCTTTCTTT. Translating gives CASSQHQNTEAFF.

This clonotype was found a few times. The chain recombines TRBV7-2 with TRBJ1-5, with TRBD1 matching 8 bases. Germline V lookup: CDR1 SGHTA, CDR2 FQGNSA. Losses at the gene ends were 5 bases for V and 5 bases for J; bases not matched to a gene: 2. The CDR3 loop spans 13 amino acids. In nucleotides, the CDR3 is TGTGCCAGCAGCCGACAGGGGCATCAGCCCCAGCATTTT. It codes for CASSRQGHQPQHF.

This clonotype was counted many times. This sequence joins TRBV28 and TRBJ1-4; D is perhaps TRBD1 (6 bases). V was pared by 1 base and J by 0 bases, with 18 bases between. In germline, CDR1 is MDHEN, CDR2 SYDVKM. The CDR3 totals 19 residues. The CDR3 DNA follows: TGTGCCAGCAGTTTATTGACAGGCAGGATCTATGCAACTAATGAAAAACTGTTTTTT. It translates to CASSLLTGRIYATNEKLFF.

This clonotype was counted between two and nine times. V usage is TRBV18 and J usage is TRBJ1-1; no clear D gene. Germline V CDR1 and CDR2: KGHSH, LQKENI. V dropped 3 bases and J dropped 0 bases, with 17 bases sitting between them. The CDR3 spans 17 residues. DNA for the CDR3: TGTGCCAGCTCACCCACCTTAACAACTGGATTGAACACTGAAGCTTTCTTT. Translation: CASSPTLTTGLNTEAFF.

This clonotype was observed at least ten times. The V call is TRBV28, the J call TRBJ1-2; D uncertain. The germline gives CDR1 MDHEN, CDR2 SYDVKM. V lost 10 bases to trimming and J lost 8 bases, with 20 bases between them. This CDR3 region has 13 residues. CDR3 DNA: TGTGCCACTCGACCTGTCGCGTTGAGCGGCTACACCTTC. Its translation is CATRPVALSGYTF.

Details on this clonotype: A much larger clone is a single base away; this may be a read error. The V and J genes are TRBV5-8 and TRBJ2-1; TRBD1 or TRBD2 may be the D gene (5 bases each). The CDR3 runs to 12 residues. Germline V gives CDR1 SGHTS, CDR2 YDEGEE. V was pared by 3 bases and J by 7 bases, with 8 bases between. As DNA, the CDR3 is TGTGCCAGCAGCTGGTGGGGGAATGAGCAGTTCTTC. It specifies CASSWWGNEQFF.

The V gene is TRBV20-1, the J gene TRBJ1-5; TRBD1 matches at 7 bases. Germline V gene data show CDR1 as DFQATT and CDR2 as SNEGSKA (reference sequence). The J segment lost 10 bases and the V segment lost 3 bases, leaving 15 bases of the junction unmatched. The CDR3 extends over 15 amino acids. This CDR3 reads CSARDSRQGQFPQHF. The CDR3 DNA reads as TGCAGTGCTAGGGACTCGCGACAGGGCCAATTTCCCCAGCATTTT.

The CDR3 spells CASSLKGGGYTEAFF. In DNA form, the CDR3 reads TGTGCCAGCAGCTTAAAAGGGGGTGGATACACTGAAGCTTTCTTT. This sequence joins TRBV7-2 and TRBJ1-1; D perhaps matches TRBD1 (6 bases). The germline CDR1 and CDR2 sequences are SGHTA and FQGNSA. This CDR3 comprises 15 residues. The V end was cut by 2 bases, the J end by 3 bases, with 13 bases between.

This clonotype has at least ten counts. The rearrangement joins TRBV2 to TRBJ2-1, with 14 positions matching TRBD2. V was pared by 0 bases and J by 6 bases, with 4 bases of the junction left unmatched. CDR1 SNHLY and CDR2 FYNNEI come from the germline V gene. CDR3 length: 17 residues. Written as DNA, the CDR3 is TGTGCCAGCAGTGAAGCCGAGGGGACTAGCGGGAGCAATGAGCAGTTCTTC. Its protein is CASSEAEGTSGSNEQFF.

In its sample, this clonotype was seen a few times. This chain connects TRBV7-2 to TRBJ2-7; no firm D call. Germline V CDR1 and CDR2: SGHTA, FQGNSA. V lost 2 bases and J lost 2, with 10 bases in between. This CDR3 region has 14 residues. The CDR3 DNA reads TGTGCCAGCAGCTTACGGCTAACCACCTACGAGCAGTACTTC. It is translated as CASSLRLTTYEQYF.

This clonotype was seen ten or more times. The rearrangement uses TRBV7-9 and TRBJ2-1; 9 bases are shared with TRBD2. With 3 bases clipped from V and 8 bases from J, the junction kept 5 bases outside the gene matches. Germline V gene lookup returns CDR1 SEHNR and CDR2 FQNEAQ (reference sequence). The CDR3 consists of 14 residues. DNA for the CDR3: TGTGCCAGCAGCTTTCCAGCGGGAGGCTATGAGCAGTTCTTC. Protein sequence: CASSFPAGGYEQFF.

This clonotype showed up many times. This CDR3 reads CASSSLVSGGTDTQYF. In DNA form, the CDR3 reads TGTGCCAGCAGCTCCCTGGTCAGCGGGGGCACAGATACGCAGTATTTT. The chain has TRBV7-3 and TRBJ2-3; 7 bases align to TRBD2. Unmatched junction bases numbered 8, after V lost 4 bases and J lost 1 base. This CDR3 contains 16 residues. Germline V lookup: CDR1 SGHTA, CDR2 FQGTGA.

Many counts were recorded for this clonotype. The CDR3 loop reads CASSQGRQVLWAPLHF. In DNA form, the CDR3 reads TGTGCCAGCAGCCAGGGACGACAGGTCCTATGGGCACCCCTCCACTTT. V usage is TRBV3-1 and J usage is TRBJ1-6, with a weak D call TRBD1 (6 bases). The V end was cut by 3 bases, the J end by 11 bases, with 20 bases between. The CDR3 is 16 amino acids. Germline CDR1 reads LGHDT; CDR2 reads YNNKEL (reference sequence).

This clonotype was observed at least ten times. This chain links TRBV2 with TRBJ1-1, with D maybe TRBD1 (6 bases). The CDR3 covers 14 residues. V was pared by 5 bases and J by 0 bases, with 10 bases between. The germline gives CDR1 SNHLY, CDR2 FYNNEI. The CDR3 reads CASSIQGLNTEAFF. For the CDR3, the DNA is TGTGCCAGCAGTATACAGGGTTTGAACACTGAAGCTTTCTTT.

The rearrangement uses TRBV19 and TRBJ2-1, with D tentatively TRBD2 (5 bases). The V and J ends lost 5 bases and 2 bases respectively, with 10 bases between them. CDR1 is LNHDA, CDR2 SQIVND, per germline (reference sequence). CDR3 size: 14 residues. CDR3 coding DNA: TGTGCCAGTAGTTCGGGGAGCCCCTACAATGAGCAGTTCTTC. Its translation: CASSSGSPYNEQFF. Supplemented by reference TRBV19 and TRBJ2-1, the full variable domain reads DGGITQSPKYLFRKEGQNVTLSCEQNLNHDAMYWYRQDPGQGLRLIYYSQIVNDFQKGDIAEGYSVSREKKESFPLTVTSAQKNPTAFYLCASSSGSPYNEQFFGPGTRLTVL.

DNA for the CDR3: TGTGCCAGCACGAGACTAGCGGGAGCATCTGGGTTGGGCACCGGGGAGCTGTTTTTT. It yields the protein CASTRLAGASGLGTGELFF. This chain connects TRBV6-1 to TRBJ2-2; 12 bases line up with TRBD2. The CDR3 is 19 residues long. Trimming removed 7 bases from V and 4 bases from J; junction bases left unmatched: 16. Germline V CDR1 and CDR2: MNHNS, SASEGT.

This clonotype was detected only a few times. CDR3 bases: TGCGCCAACTCGGGGACCAAGGGTCGTTCGACCTACAATGAGCAGTTCTTC. It encodes CANSGTKGRSTYNEQFF. The chain carries TRBV10-1 and TRBJ2-1; D may be TRBD1 or TRBD2 (5 bases each). Germline V gene lookup returns CDR1 WNHNN and CDR2 SYGVQD (reference sequence). The CDR3 spans 17 residues. The V end was cut by 10 bases, the J end by 2 bases, with 24 bases between.

This clonotype was recorded at least ten times. The chain recombines TRBV27 with TRBJ1-4; 7 bases line up with TRBD1. Germline values: CDR1 MNHEY, CDR2 SMNVEV (reference sequence). There are 15 residues in the CDR3. Unmatched junction bases numbered 9, after V lost 3 bases and J lost 8 bases. The CDR3 DNA reads TGTGCCAGCAGTTTCCTTCGGGACAGCCGCGAAAAACTGTTTTTT. This codes for CASSFLRDSREKLFF.

The chain links TRBV6-2 or TRBV6-3 to TRBJ1-2; D not certain. The CDR3 is 17 residues long. CDR1 MNHEY and CDR2 SVGEGT come from the germline V gene. Trimming stripped 9 bases from V and 2 bases from J, with 25 bases between. CDR3 coding DNA: TGTGCCAGACGATCCCCGCTTTGGACGGGAGAAAACTATGGCTACACCTTC. This translates into CARRSPLWTGENYGYTF.

This clonotype occurred many times. The chain couples TRBV29-1 to TRBJ1-2; D is unresolved. CDR1 is SQVTM and CDR2 is ANQGSEA in the germline V gene. The CDR3 covers 12 residues. V was trimmed by 6 bases and J by 4 bases, leaving 12 bases between them. CDR3 residues: CSVVTEPYGYTF. The CDR3 bases are TGCAGCGTCGTTACAGAACCCTATGGCTACACCTTC.

Ten or more counts support this clonotype. The rearrangement joins TRBV12-3 or TRBV12-4 to TRBJ1-1; a weak D match, TRBD1 (6 bases). Trimming took 3 bases from V and 4 from J, leaving 12 bases between them. This CDR3 is built from 14 residues. CDR3 sequence: CASSFQGRVTEAFF. The CDR3 DNA is TGTGCCAGCAGTTTTCAGGGGCGTGTCACTGAAGCTTTCTTT.

This rearrangement joins TRBV24-1 to TRBJ2-5, with 7 positions matching TRBD2. Per the germline V gene, CDR1 is KGHDR and CDR2 is SFDVKD. This CDR3 is built from 13 residues. V shed 5 bases and J 5 bases; nucleotides not matched to a gene: 4. This CDR3 is CATSGGGRETQYF. The CDR3 bases are TGTGCCACCAGTGGGGGGGGTCGGGAGACCCAGTACTTC.

This clonotype was counted at least ten times. V gene TRBV29-1 combines with J gene TRBJ1-2; D perhaps matches TRBD1 (5 bases). This CDR3 has 12 amino acids. The germline CDR1 and CDR2 sequences are SQVTM and ANQGSEA. V lost 3 bases to trimming and J lost 8 bases, with 13 bases between them. This CDR3 reads CSVESGGGGYTF. In DNA, the CDR3 is TGCAGCGTTGAGTCGGGGGGAGGCGGCTACACCTTC.

This clonotype has ten or more counts. The CDR3 DNA is TGCGCCAGCAGCTTTTTAAGACAGACCTACAATGAGCAGTTCTTC. This sequence encodes CASSFLRQTYNEQFF. The chain has TRBV5-1 and TRBJ2-1; possible D gene TRBD1, 5 bases. The V end lost 2 bases, the J end lost 2 bases, and 11 bases lay between the germline ends. The germline V gene encodes CDR1 SGHRS and CDR2 YFSETQ. The length of the CDR3 is 15 residues.

In its sample, this clonotype was seen many times. The chain joins TRBV2 to TRBJ2-1; a weak D match, TRBD1 (5 bases). CDR1 and CDR2 (germline): SNHLY, FYNNEI. The V end was cut by 5 bases, the J end by 6 bases, with 17 bases between. There are 15 residues in the CDR3. The DNA of the CDR3 is TGTGCCAGCAGTTTTAGGGGATTAGTTGTCAATGAGCAGTTCTTC. It is translated as CASSFRGLVVNEQFF.

This clonotype was recorded a few times. The chain links TRBV19 to TRBJ1-5, with D perhaps matching TRBD1 (5 bases). From germline, CDR1 is LNHDA and CDR2 SQIVND (reference sequence). This CDR3 is built from 15 residues. V dropped 1 base and J dropped 2 bases, with 9 bases sitting between them. The CDR3 loop is CASSIVGVGNQPQHF. As DNA, the CDR3 is TGTGCCAGTAGTATAGTAGGGGTTGGCAATCAGCCCCAGCATTTT.

The chain recombines TRBV20-1 with TRBJ2-4; D is uncertain. V was cut by 4 bases and J by 2 bases, with 9 bases left in between. Germline V lookup: CDR1 DFQATT, CDR2 SNEGSKA (reference sequence). This CDR3 has 13 amino acids. In nucleotides, the CDR3 is TGCAGTGCTACCGGTGAACCCAAAAACATTCAGTACTTC. This sequence encodes CSATGEPKNIQYF.